What follows are 4 T cell receptor beta chains derived from one specimen sequenced in a study of response to subunit inactivated influenza vaccine. TCRdb reprocessed the RT-PCR reads with MiXCR, giving one entry per CDR3 protein. The sample shows about 780,000 distinct CDR3 sequences, around a sixth of them seen only once. The input for sequencing was PBMCs from blood, taken 5 days after vaccination. The source is a man aged 45-65 years who received an inactivated influenza vaccine.

This clonotype was counted at least ten times. The DNA for the CDR3 is TGCAGTGCTAAAACAGGACAGGGCGCCGAGCAGTACTTC. Its protein is CSAKTGQGAEQYF. The V and J genes are TRBV20-1 and TRBJ2-7, with 8 bases that match TRBD1. CDR1 and CDR2 (germline): DFQATT, SNEGSKA (reference sequence). Trimming took 4 bases from V and 6 from J; bases not matched to a gene: 8. CDR3 length: 13 amino acids.

This clonotype was observed a few times. The chain employs TRBV20-1 and TRBJ1-5; TRBD1 might be the D (6 bases). This CDR3 is 14 amino acids long. CDR1 and CDR2 from the germline V gene are DFQATT and SNEGSKA (reference sequence). V lost 4 bases, J lost 1 base, and 11 bases lay in between. DNA for the CDR3: TGCAGTGCTATGCCGGGGGCAAGCAATCAGCCCCAGCATTTT. Its protein is CSAMPGASNQPQHF.

The chain is built from TRBV3-1 and TRBJ2-7, with D hard to call. The germline V gene has CDR1 LGHDT and CDR2 YNNKEL (reference sequence). V lost 0 bases, J lost 3 bases, and 9 bases lay in between. The CDR3 extends over 14 amino acids. CDR3 sequence (DNA): TGTGCCAGCAGCCAAGATCGGGCAGTCTACGAGCAGTACTTC. Translation: CASSQDRAVYEQYF.

The gene calls are TRBV7-2 and TRBJ2-7; possible D gene TRBD2, 5 bases. V dropped 0 bases and J dropped 3 bases, with 12 bases sitting between them. CDR3 size: 15 residues. Germline V gene sequence: CDR1 SGHTA, CDR2 FQGNSA. DNA for the CDR3: TGTGCCAGCAGCTTAGCTTCGGCTAGCTACTACGAGCAGTACTTC. This encodes CASSLASASYYEQYF.